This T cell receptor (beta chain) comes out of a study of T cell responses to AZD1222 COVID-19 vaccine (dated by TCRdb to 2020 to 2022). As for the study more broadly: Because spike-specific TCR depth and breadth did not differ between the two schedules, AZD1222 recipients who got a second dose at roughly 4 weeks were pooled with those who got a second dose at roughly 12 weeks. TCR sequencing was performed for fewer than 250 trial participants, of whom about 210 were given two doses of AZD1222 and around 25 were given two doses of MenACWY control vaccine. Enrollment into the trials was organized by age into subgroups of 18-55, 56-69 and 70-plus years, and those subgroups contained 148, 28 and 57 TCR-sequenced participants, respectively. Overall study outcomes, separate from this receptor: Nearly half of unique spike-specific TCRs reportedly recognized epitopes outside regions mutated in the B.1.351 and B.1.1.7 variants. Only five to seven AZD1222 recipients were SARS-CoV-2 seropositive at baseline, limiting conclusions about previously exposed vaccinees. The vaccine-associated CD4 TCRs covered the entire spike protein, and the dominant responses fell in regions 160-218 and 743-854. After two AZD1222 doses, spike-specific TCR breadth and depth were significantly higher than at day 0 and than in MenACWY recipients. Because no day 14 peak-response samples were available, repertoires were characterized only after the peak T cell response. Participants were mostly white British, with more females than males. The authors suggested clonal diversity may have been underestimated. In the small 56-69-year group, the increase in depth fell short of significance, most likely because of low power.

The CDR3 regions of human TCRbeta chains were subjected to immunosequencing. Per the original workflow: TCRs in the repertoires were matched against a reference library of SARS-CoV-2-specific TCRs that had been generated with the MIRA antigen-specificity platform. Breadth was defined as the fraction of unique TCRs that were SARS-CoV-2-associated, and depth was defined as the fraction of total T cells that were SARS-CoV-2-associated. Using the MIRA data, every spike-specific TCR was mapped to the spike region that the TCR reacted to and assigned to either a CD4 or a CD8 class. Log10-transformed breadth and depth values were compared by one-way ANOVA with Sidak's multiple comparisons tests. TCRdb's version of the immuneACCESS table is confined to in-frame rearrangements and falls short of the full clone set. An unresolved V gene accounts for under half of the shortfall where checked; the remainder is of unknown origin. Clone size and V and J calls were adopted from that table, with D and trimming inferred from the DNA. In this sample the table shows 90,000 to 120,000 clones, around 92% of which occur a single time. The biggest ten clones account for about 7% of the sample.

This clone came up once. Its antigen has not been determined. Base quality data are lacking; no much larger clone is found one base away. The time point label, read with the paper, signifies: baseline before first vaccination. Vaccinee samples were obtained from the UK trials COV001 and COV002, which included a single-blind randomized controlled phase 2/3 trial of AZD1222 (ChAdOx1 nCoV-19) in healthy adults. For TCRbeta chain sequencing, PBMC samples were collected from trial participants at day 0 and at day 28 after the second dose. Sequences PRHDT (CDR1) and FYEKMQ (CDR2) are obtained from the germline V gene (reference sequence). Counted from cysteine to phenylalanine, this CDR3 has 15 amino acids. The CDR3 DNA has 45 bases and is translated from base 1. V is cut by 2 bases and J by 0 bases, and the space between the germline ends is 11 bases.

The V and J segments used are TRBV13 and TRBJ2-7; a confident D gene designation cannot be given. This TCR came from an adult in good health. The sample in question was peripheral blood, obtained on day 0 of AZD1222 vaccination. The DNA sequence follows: TGTGCCAGCAGCTTATTGAGGTCTAGCTCCTACGAGCAGTACTTC. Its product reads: CASSLLRSSSYEQYF.